This T cell receptor (beta chain) was recovered during a study of response to subunit inactivated influenza vaccine. Overall study findings and caveats: New T cells are recruited in small numbers by each seasonal influenza vaccination, according to the authors' suggestion.

A single record per CDR3 protein comes from TCRdb applying MiXCR to the RT-PCR reads. Seen here are hundreds of thousands of distinct CDR3 sequences, approximately 18% observed once, and the top ten hold roughly 11%. A remark on this clonotype: Its antigen is not identified.

The CDR3 loop spans 19 amino acids. Germline CDR1 reads LGHNA; CDR2 reads YSLEER. V lost 4 bases and J lost 1; bases outside the gene matches: 11. The chain combines TRBV4-3 with TRBJ2-2; 11 bases fit TRBD2. This receptor was obtained from a man aged 50-60 years who received an inactivated influenza vaccine. The sequenced sample was PBMCs from blood, obtained roughly 5 days after vaccination. CDR3: CASSPRGSGRERNTGELFF. The CDR3 DNA follows: TGCGCCAGCAGCCCTCGGGGTAGCGGGAGGGAAAGGAACACCGGGGAGCTGTTTTTT.